This TCR beta chain was profiled in a study of cytomegalovirus exposure and HLA in healthy donors. Primers for the PCR totalled 60 Vbeta and 13 Jbeta. Data came from immunoSEQ multiplex PCR; TCRdb stores just in-frame clones and leaves some out. The repertoire holds some 95,000 clones, with just under 80% as singletons. The CDR3 has 17 residues. V was cut by 2 bases and J by 0 bases, with 11 bases left in between. Germline V gene data show CDR1 as SGHAT and CDR2 as FQNNGV. Sequenced: PBMCs. The chain uses TRBV11-2 and TRBJ1-6; unclear D gene. This sequence was found in a man aged 30 to 39 in good health and CMV-seronegative. DNA of the CDR3: TGTGCCAGCAGCTTATCGCAGTTAAGCTCCTATAATTCACCCCTCCACTTT. It translates to CASSLSQLSSYNSPLHF.